These 5 T cell receptor beta chains came from one sample sequenced in a study of T cell responses to AZD1222 COVID-19 vaccine. Assay: immunoSEQ multiplex PCR; the TCRdb copy retains only in-frame clones and omits some. Altogether about 66,000 clones are present, 80% to 95% being singletons, with the ten largest covering less than 7%. This specimen consisted of peripheral blood, obtained 28 days after the second dose of the MenACWY control vaccine. These receptors were collected from an adult who received the MenACWY meningococcal vaccine as a control.

The chain recombines TRBV5-8 with TRBJ1-2, with D maybe TRBD1 (5 bases). CDR1 SGHTS and CDR2 YDEGEE come from the germline V gene. Trimming stripped 0 bases from V and 4 bases from J, with 22 bases between. The CDR3 covers 18 residues. CDR3 in amino acids: CASSLEGRDSRVGYGYTF. The CDR3 nucleotides read TGTGCCAGCAGCTTGGAAGGCAGGGACTCAAGAGTGGGCTATGGCTACACCTTC.

The chain recombines TRBV6-5 with TRBJ1-3; D unresolved. Trimming took 5 bases from V and 2 from J, leaving 10 bases between them. Germline CDR1 MNHEY, CDR2 SVGAGI. CDR3 length: 14 residues. The CDR3 DNA sequence: TGTGCCAGCAGTCCACACGCTACTGGAAACACCATATATTTT. It specifies CASSPHATGNTIYF.

The chain employs TRBV7-9 and TRBJ1-4; D is uncertain. Trimming left V 4 bases short and J 0 bases short, with 6 bases between. The germline CDR1 and CDR2 sequences are SEHNR and FQNEAQ (reference sequence). CDR3 length equals 14 residues. This CDR3 reads CASSSLSTNEKLFF. In DNA form, the CDR3 reads TGTGCCAGCAGCTCCTTATCAACTAATGAAAAACTGTTTTTT.

The genes are TRBV5-4 and TRBJ2-1; 10 bases fit TRBD2. Germline CDR1 is SGHNT and CDR2 is YYREEE (reference sequence). V dropped 1 base and J dropped 8; count of bases not matched to a gene: 9. The CDR3 runs 16 residues. In nucleotides, the CDR3 is TGTGCCAGCAGCTTGAGGGTCGGAGCGGGAGGGTATGAGCAGTTCTTC. It is translated as CASSLRVGAGGYEQFF.

The chain joins TRBV6-5 to TRBJ2-3; 8 bases fit TRBD2. Losses at the gene ends were 2 bases for V and 1 base for J; bases not matched to a gene: 5. CDR1 MNHEY and CDR2 SVGAGI come from the germline V gene. CDR3 length: 16 residues. CDR3 nucleotide sequence: TGTGCCAGCAGTTACGGAGCGGGGGTTGGCACAGATACGCAGTATTTT. Residues: CASSYGAGVGTDTQYF.